These T cell receptor beta chains were read from a single sample in a study of cytomegalovirus exposure and HLA in healthy donors. Here immunoSEQ multiplex PCR was the method, and the copy in TCRdb shows in-frame clones only, minus some. The sample shows some 150,000 clones, roughly 83% of them seen only once. The sequenced sample was PBMCs. Every receptor here comes from a man between 35 and 55 years old in good health and CMV-seropositive. The conserved cysteine and the conserved F or W are not part of the CDR3 here. Each record gives: clone size, J gene, V gene, CDR3 protein. Not all rows give a size; the values are once, few, many and, for expanded clones, a class.

abundance: -; j_gene: TRBJ2-3; v_gene: TRBV9; CDR3aa: ASSVWSGTDTQY
abundance: -; j_gene: TRBJ2-3; v_gene: TRBV11-2; CDR3aa: ASSFTSREDVSDTQY
abundance: -; j_gene: TRBJ1-1; v_gene: TRBV4-1; CDR3aa: ASSQNYGQKNTEAF
abundance: -; j_gene: TRBJ2-7; v_gene: TRBV27; CDR3aa: ASSVRPGQIYEQY
abundance: -; j_gene: TRBJ2-4; v_gene: TRBV18; CDR3aa: ASSPTGTAKNIQY
abundance: -; j_gene: TRBJ1-1; v_gene: TRBV6-5; CDR3aa: ASSYFQNMNTEAF
abundance: -; j_gene: TRBJ2-7; v_gene: TRBV6-1; CDR3aa: ASSGGILYEQY
abundance: -; j_gene: TRBJ2-3; v_gene: TRBV5-1; CDR3aa: ASSPGQGATDTQY
abundance: -; j_gene: TRBJ2-2; v_gene: TRBV21-1; CDR3aa: ASRRLAGDTGELF
abundance: -; j_gene: TRBJ1-2; v_gene: TRBV29-1; CDR3aa: SVDKNYGYT
abundance: -; j_gene: TRBJ2-1; v_gene: TRBV29-1; CDR3aa: SVVPESSYNEQF
abundance: -; j_gene: TRBJ2-1; v_gene: TRBV7-2; CDR3aa: ASSLGGGGLSYKGQF
abundance: -; j_gene: TRBJ1-2; v_gene: TRBV2; CDR3aa: ASSDSAWTYGYT
abundance: -; j_gene: TRBJ2-7; v_gene: TRBV6-5; CDR3aa: ASSYSGTGFYEQY
abundance: -; j_gene: TRBJ1-1; v_gene: TRBV27; CDR3aa: ASSPTRGQGSAEAF
abundance: -; j_gene: TRBJ2-1; v_gene: TRBV7-9; CDR3aa: ASSWGGTARDEQF
abundance: few; j_gene: TRBJ1-5; v_gene: TRBV2; CDR3aa: ASIQGLGNQPQH
abundance: -; j_gene: TRBJ1-3; v_gene: TRBV9; CDR3aa: ASGASGNTIY
abundance: -; j_gene: TRBJ1-3; v_gene: TRBV7-3; CDR3aa: ASSFDSMDSGNTIY
abundance: -; j_gene: TRBJ2-1; v_gene: TRBV28; CDR3aa: ASSSPGQATNEQF
abundance: -; j_gene: TRBJ1-2; v_gene: TRBV19; CDR3aa: ASRPSRQGLNYGYT
abundance: -; j_gene: TRBJ2-1; v_gene: TRBV27; CDR3aa: ASSPGLAGGQSSYNEQF
abundance: -; j_gene: TRBJ2-7; v_gene: TRBV25-1; CDR3aa: ASRGTSHEQY
abundance: -; j_gene: TRBJ1-5; v_gene: TRBV7-9; CDR3aa: ASSLAGQPQH
abundance: -; j_gene: TRBJ1-1; v_gene: TRBV6-4; CDR3aa: ASSDFEDTEAF
abundance: -; j_gene: TRBJ2-1; v_gene: TRBV2; CDR3aa: ASNRMGQSPEEQF
abundance: -; j_gene: TRBJ1-2; v_gene: TRBV9; CDR3aa: ASSVGLGQTYGYT
abundance: -; j_gene: TRBJ1-1; v_gene: TRBV14; CDR3aa: ASSQVHGDTEAF
abundance: once; j_gene: TRBJ1-2; v_gene: TRBV4-1; CDR3aa: ASSQDGERGIYGYT
abundance: -; j_gene: TRBJ2-5; v_gene: TRBV7-2; CDR3aa: ASSLIGARAYGQY
abundance: -; j_gene: TRBJ2-3; v_gene: TRBV2; CDR3aa: ASSGTSGTDTQY
abundance: once; j_gene: TRBJ1-5; v_gene: TRBV30; CDR3aa: AWSSGTRVEPQH
abundance: -; j_gene: TRBJ2-4; v_gene: TRBV5-5; CDR3aa: ASTRGGAGKNIQY
abundance: -; j_gene: TRBJ2-4; v_gene: TRBV11-1; CDR3aa: ASSGLATRAKNIQY
abundance: -; j_gene: TRBJ2-1; v_gene: TRBV5-1; CDR3aa: ASSFKREVTEQF
abundance: once; j_gene: TRBJ2-3; v_gene: TRBV25-1; CDR3aa: ASSDPGGTDTQY
abundance: -; j_gene: TRBJ1-5; v_gene: TRBV30; CDR3aa: AWSVGGNQPQH
abundance: -; j_gene: TRBJ1-5; v_gene: TRBV30; CDR3aa: AWSYRVFGQPQH
abundance: -; j_gene: TRBJ1-2; v_gene: TRBV10-3; CDR3aa: AISDSGEVYGYT
abundance: -; j_gene: TRBJ2-7; v_gene: TRBV7-7; CDR3aa: ASSPTGLAGDEQY